The 7 T cell receptor beta chains below come from one sample, sequenced in a study of blood T cell repertoires in COVID-19. TCRdb's copy holds only in-frame clones and misses some; the assay was immunoSEQ multiplex PCR. The sample shows 150,000 to 180,000 clones, roughly 88% of them seen only once. Sample: peripheral blood. The receptors come from a man in his sixties with COVID-19, enrolled during active disease.

This clone has more than one count but fewer than ten. The chain couples TRBV18 to TRBJ2-3; D ambiguous. Germline V gene data show CDR1 as KGHSH and CDR2 as LQKENI. This CDR3 is 14 amino acids long. Trimming pared 8 bases from V and 3 bases from J, leaving 15 bases between. CDR3 sequence: CASQSQATTDTQYF. The CDR3, as DNA: TGTGCCAGCCAAAGTCAGGCGACAACAGATACGCAGTATTTT.

CDR3 sequence: CASSLAPAATEAFF. CDR3 nucleotide sequence: TGTGCCAGCAGCTTAGCTCCGGCGGCCACTGAAGCTTTCTTT. V gene TRBV11-2 combines with J gene TRBJ1-1; no firm D call. The CDR3 has 14 amino acids. The germline CDR1 and CDR2 sequences are SGHAT and FQNNGV. Trimming shortened V by 1 base and J by 4 bases, and 10 bases separated the two germline ends.

The V and J genes are TRBV6-5 and TRBJ1-2, with 7 nucleotides matching TRBD1. The CDR3 has 14 amino acids. Trimming removed 5 bases from V and 2 bases from J; junction bases left unmatched: 5. Per the germline V gene, CDR1 is MNHEY and CDR2 is SVGAGI. The DNA of the CDR3 is TGTGCCAGCAGTCCTCAGACAGGGAACTATGGCTACACCTTC. Protein sequence: CASSPQTGNYGYTF.

The chain is built from TRBV18 and TRBJ2-3; D is possibly TRBD2 (5 bases). The CDR3 extends over 14 amino acids. CDR1 and CDR2 from the germline V gene are KGHSH and LQKENI. V lost 1 base and J 4 bases, leaving 9 bases between the germline ends. CDR3 sequence reads: CASSPQDFADTQYF. In DNA, the CDR3 is TGTGCCAGCTCACCACAGGACTTCGCAGATACGCAGTATTTT.

The chain uses TRBV4-3 and TRBJ1-1, with 7 bases lining up with TRBD1. The ends lost 4 bases at V and 5 bases at J; junction bases unmatched: 16. Looked up from germline, CDR1 is LGHNA and CDR2 is YSLEER. The CDR3 contains 17 residues. Written as DNA, the CDR3 is TGCGCCAGCAGCCGAGAAATGAGGACCAGGGGGGCTACTGAAGCTTTCTTT. Translation: CASSREMRTRGATEAFF.

J is TRBJ1-1 and V is TRBV18, with TRBD1 as a possible D gene (5 bases). The CDR3 spans 15 residues. The germline gives CDR1 KGHSH, CDR2 LQKENI. V was shortened by 6 bases and J by 0 bases, with 14 bases between the two germline ends. This chain's CDR3 is CASSRLDNLNTEAFF. DNA for the CDR3: TGTGCCAGCTCTCGACTGGACAATCTGAACACTGAAGCTTTCTTT.

The CDR3 loop reads CASSRQGGSAGELFF. Here the CDR3 DNA reads TGTGCCAGTAGTCGACAGGGGGGTAGCGCCGGGGAGCTGTTTTTT. J is TRBJ2-2 and V is TRBV19, with 9 bases lining up with TRBD1. This CDR3 comprises 15 residues. J was trimmed by 6 bases and V by 5 bases; bases with no gene match: 7. CDR1 and CDR2 from the germline V gene are LNHDA and SQIVND (reference sequence).